This TCR beta chain was documented in a study of shared T cell receptors in the human thymus. Clones were read by immunoSEQ multiplex PCR, and TCRdb kept only the in-frame ones, dropping some. This sample has hundreds of thousands of clones, with approximately 83% found just once. Trimming left V 2 bases short and J 5 bases short, with 16 bases between. The CDR3 has 15 amino acids. Germline assignment: CDR1 SGHTS and CDR2 YDEGEE. These sequences were also reported in another study, on human thymus T cells.

This sequence was found in a girl under three years old with a congenital heart defect. This rearrangement joins TRBV5-8 to TRBJ1-1; the D gene is possibly TRBD1 (5 bases). The sequencing sample was made of thymocytes. The CDR3 nucleotides read TGTGCCAGCAGCTTTAGGGAGGGGAGGAGAACTGAAGCTTTCTTT. This encodes CASSFREGRRTEAFF. Complete variable domain (other parts from reference TRBV5-8 and TRBJ1-1): EAGVTQSPTHLIKTRGQQATLRCSPISGHTSVYWYQQALGLGLQFLLWYDEGEERNRGNFPPRFSGRQFPNYSSELNVNALELEDSALYLCASSFREGRRTEAFFGQGTRLTVV.